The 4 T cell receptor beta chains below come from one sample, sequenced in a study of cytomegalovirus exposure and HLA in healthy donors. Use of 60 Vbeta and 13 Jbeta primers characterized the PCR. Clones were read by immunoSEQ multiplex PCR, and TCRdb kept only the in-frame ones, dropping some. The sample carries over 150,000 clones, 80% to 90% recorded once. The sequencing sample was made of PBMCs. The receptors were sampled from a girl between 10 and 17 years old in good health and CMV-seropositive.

CDR3 in amino acids: CASSSRQAYEQYF. For the CDR3, the DNA is TGTGCCAGTAGTTCGCGACAGGCCTACGAGCAGTACTTC. The rearrangement uses TRBV19 and TRBJ2-7; D perhaps matches TRBD1 (6 bases). Trimming left V 5 bases short and J 2 bases short, with 10 bases between. The CDR3 contains 13 residues. Germline CDR1 LNHDA, CDR2 SQIVND (reference sequence).

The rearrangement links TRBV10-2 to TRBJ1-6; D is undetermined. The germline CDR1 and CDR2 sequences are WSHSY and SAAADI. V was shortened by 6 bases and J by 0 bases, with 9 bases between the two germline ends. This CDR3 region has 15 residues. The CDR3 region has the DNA TGCGCCAGCAGACCGGAGAGCTCCTATAATTCACCCCTCCACTTT. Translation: CASRPESSYNSPLHF.

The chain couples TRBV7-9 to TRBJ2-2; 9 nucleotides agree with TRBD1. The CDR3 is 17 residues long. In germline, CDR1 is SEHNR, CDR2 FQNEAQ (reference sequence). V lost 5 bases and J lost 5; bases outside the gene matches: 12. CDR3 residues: CASSRMTGTGITGELFF. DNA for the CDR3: TGTGCCAGCAGCCGTATGACCGGGACAGGGATAACCGGGGAGCTGTTTTTT. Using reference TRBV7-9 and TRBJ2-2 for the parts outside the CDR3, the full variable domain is DTGVSQNPRHKITKRGQNVTFRCDPISEHNRLYWYRQTLGQGPEFLTYFQNEAQLEKSRLLSDRFSAERPKGSFSTLEIQRTEQGDSAMYLCASSRMTGTGITGELFFGEGSRLTVL.

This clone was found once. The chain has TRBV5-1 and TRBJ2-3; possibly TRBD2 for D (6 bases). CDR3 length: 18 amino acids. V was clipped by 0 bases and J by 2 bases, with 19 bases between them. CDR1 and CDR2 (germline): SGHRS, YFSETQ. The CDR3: CASSLGRGGTRNTDTQYF. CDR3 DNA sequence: TGCGCCAGCAGCTTGGGGCGGGGTGGGACCAGGAACACAGATACGCAGTATTTT. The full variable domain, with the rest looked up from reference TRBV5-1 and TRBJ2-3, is KAGVTQTPRYLIKTRGQQVTLSCSPISGHRSVSWYQQTPGQGLQFLFEYFSETQRNKGNFPGRFSGRQFSNSRSEMNVSTLELGDSALYLCASSLGRGGTRNTDTQYFGPGTRLTVL.